The next 13 T cell receptor beta chains were all read from a single sample in a study of blood T cell repertoires in COVID-19. Generated by immunoSEQ multiplex PCR, the TCRdb table keeps only in-frame clones and is missing some. This sample has roughly 120,000 clones; roughly 84% occur once, and the top ten carry more than 7%. Sequencing input: peripheral blood. The origin of the receptors is a woman between 65 and 79 years old who had recovered from COVID-19.

The rearrangement joins TRBV5-6 to TRBJ2-1, with unresolved D. This CDR3 spans 15 amino acids. The germline V and J ends were trimmed by 0 bases and 1 base, with 8 bases remaining between them. The germline V gene has CDR1 SGHDT and CDR2 YYEEEE. CDR3 DNA sequence: TGTGCCAGCAGCTTGGGGCTGCAGTCCTACAATGAGCAGTTCTTC. Protein product: CASSLGLQSYNEQFF.

This chain uses TRBV2 with TRBJ2-1; D might be TRBD2 (6 bases). The CDR3 extends over 15 amino acids. Trimming stripped 1 base from V and 8 bases from J, with 15 bases between. Germline V CDR1 and CDR2: SNHLY, FYNNEI. In DNA form, the CDR3 reads TGTGCCAGCAGTGAAGGGAGGGGTAAACGGGATGAGCAGTTCTTC. Encoded protein: CASSEGRGKRDEQFF. Based on the CDR3 plus reference TRBV2 and TRBJ2-1, the full variable domain is EPEVTQTPSHQVTQMGQEVILRCVPISNHLYFYWYRQILGQKVEFLVSFYNNEISEKSEIFDDQFSVERPDGSNFTLKIRSTKLEDSAMYFCASSEGRGKRDEQFFGPGTRLTVL.

This chain links TRBV27 with TRBJ2-5; weak D call: TRBD1 (7 bases). With 4 bases removed from V and 4 bases from J, the gap between germline ends came to 16 bases. Germline CDR1 reads MNHEY; CDR2 reads SMNVEV (reference sequence). This CDR3 has 15 residues. The chain's CDR3 is CASSSTPGGRETQYF. The CDR3 nucleotides read TGTGCCAGCAGTTCAACCCCAGGGGGGCGAGAGACCCAGTACTTC.

The chain has TRBV18 and TRBJ1-1; D uncertain. The CDR3 length is 16 residues. Trimming left V 5 bases short and J 1 base short, with 17 bases between. The V gene's germline CDR1 is KGHSH and CDR2 LQKENI. CDR3 loop: CASSVGFRVTNTEAFF. As DNA, the CDR3 is TGTGCCAGCTCAGTAGGCTTCCGGGTCACGAACACTGAAGCTTTCTTT.

V usage is TRBV27 and J usage is TRBJ2-5, with TRBD2 as a possible D gene (6 bases). Trimming stripped 3 bases from V and 1 base from J, with 12 bases between. Germline assignment: CDR1 MNHEY and CDR2 SMNVEV (reference sequence). This CDR3 is built from 15 residues. CDR3 bases: TGTGCCAGCAGTTTGTCGGGGGACCCCCAAGAGACCCAGTACTTC. Translated: CASSLSGDPQETQYF.

The chain links TRBV5-1 to TRBJ2-3; 7 nucleotides align to TRBD1. Losses at the gene ends were 4 bases for V and 5 bases for J; bases not matched to a gene: 4. The CDR3 loop spans 13 amino acids. CDR1 is SGHRS, CDR2 YFSETQ, per germline. This CDR3 is CASSRGQLDTQYF. The CDR3 coding sequence is TGCGCCAGCAGCAGGGGACAGCTAGATACGCAGTATTTT.

The V and J genes are TRBV28 and TRBJ2-7, with D hard to call. The CDR3 extends over 16 amino acids. Germline loops: CDR1 MDHEN, CDR2 SYDVKM. Trimming took off 1 base at V and 2 bases at J, with 15 bases between the two ends. This chain's CDR3 is CASSLYAGGPTYEQYF. The CDR3 nucleotides read TGTGCCAGCAGTTTATACGCCGGCGGCCCGACCTACGAGCAGTACTTC.

Here the CDR3 reads CASRPPGDSNQPQHF. CDR3 sequence (DNA): TGTGCCAGCAGGCCGCCGGGGGACAGCAATCAGCCCCAGCATTTT. This chain connects TRBV6-6 to TRBJ1-5; a weak D match, TRBD1 (5 bases). The CDR3 spans 15 residues. CDR1 MNHNY and CDR2 SVGAGI come from the germline V gene (reference sequence). Trimming shortened V by 6 bases and J by 1 base, and 13 bases separated the two germline ends.

This rearrangement joins TRBV3-1 (or the pseudogene TRBV3-2) to TRBJ2-3; D not certain. The germline CDR1 and CDR2 sequences are LGHDT and YNNKEL (reference sequence). Trimming took 4 bases from V and 4 from J, leaving 6 bases between them. The CDR3 contains 12 residues. CDR3 nucleotides: TGTGCCAGCAGCCGGGCGCCAGATACGCAGTATTTT. Protein product: CASSRAPDTQYF.

The chain has TRBV28 and TRBJ2-2; D is perhaps TRBD2 (5 bases). V gave up 7 bases and J gave up 5 bases, with 20 bases separating them. In germline, CDR1 is MDHEN, CDR2 SYDVKM. The CDR3 runs 16 residues. This chain's CDR3 is CASTLAHGFRTGELFF. In DNA, the CDR3 is TGTGCCAGCACCCTAGCACATGGGTTTCGGACCGGGGAGCTGTTTTTT. The full variable domain, with the rest looked up from reference TRBV28 and TRBJ2-2, is DVKVTQSSRYLVKRTGEKVFLECVQDMDHENMFWYRQDPGLGLRLIYFSYDVKMKEKGDIPEGYSVSREKKERFSLILESASTNQTSMYLCASTLAHGFRTGELFFGEGSRLTVL.

The genes are TRBV5-5 and TRBJ2-5, with 11 bases that match TRBD2. Unmatched junction bases numbered 8, after V lost 3 bases and J lost 4 bases. Germline CDR1 and CDR2: SGHKS and YYEKEE (reference sequence). The CDR3 consists of 16 residues. The CDR3 coding sequence is TGTGCCAGCAGCTCGTTAGCGGGGGGGCTTCCAGAGACCCAGTACTTC. It yields the protein CASSSLAGGLPETQYF.

The chain uses TRBV7-2 and TRBJ1-1, with 10 positions matching TRBD1. This CDR3 region has 15 residues. CDR1 and CDR2 (germline): SGHTA, FQGNSA. V was pared by 5 bases and J by 7 bases, with 10 bases of the junction left unmatched. CDR3 in DNA: TGTGCCAGCAGCCCCCGGGACAGGGGTTTTGGTGAAGCTTTCTTT. This sequence encodes CASSPRDRGFGEAFF.

The chain uses TRBV29-1 and TRBJ2-6; 7 bases are a match to TRBD1. This CDR3 contains 15 residues. V shed 5 bases, J shed 0 bases, and the junction held 4 bases outside the gene matches. CDR1 is SQVTM, CDR2 ANQGSEA, per germline. The CDR3 DNA reads TGCAGCGTTCAAGGGGGCTACTCTGGGGCCAACGTCCTGACTTTC. It is translated as CSVQGGYSGANVLTF.